These T cell receptor beta chains were read from a single sample in a study of shared clonotypes between healthy human individuals. TCRdb's copy holds only in-frame clones and misses some; the assay was immunoSEQ multiplex PCR. Of 300,000 to 400,000 clones in the sample, approximately 79% were seen once. The sample taken for sequencing was memory CD4+ T cells sorted from blood. All receptors derive from a man under 40 in good health. Each CDR3 is given with its conserved first and last residue. D genes are given only for firm matches. For some rows the clone size is stated as once, few or many, or as a class when expanded; others skip it.

J gene: TRBJ2-1; V gene: TRBV7-9; D gene: TRBD2; clone size: -; CDR3 length: 15; CDR3 DNA: TGTGCCAGCAGGACTAGCGGGAGCCCCTACAATGAGCAGTTCTTC; CDR3 protein: CASRTSGSPYNEQFF
J gene: TRBJ2-7; V gene: TRBV5-4; D gene: -; clone size: -; CDR3 length: 14; CDR3 DNA: TGTGCCAGCAGCTTGTACGTCTCTAACTACGAGCAGTACTTC; CDR3 protein: CASSLYVSNYEQYF
J gene: TRBJ2-1; V gene: TRBV29-1; D gene: TRBD2; clone size: -; CDR3 length: 15; CDR3 DNA: TGCAGCGTTGGGGGAACTAGCGGGGGCTACAATGAGCAGTTCTTC; CDR3 protein: CSVGGTSGGYNEQFF
J gene: TRBJ2-5; V gene: TRBV5-1; D gene: TRBD1; clone size: -; CDR3 length: 16; CDR3 DNA: TGCGCCAGCAGCTTGGGGACAGGGTACCCAAAGGAGACCCAGTACTTC; CDR3 protein: CASSLGTGYPKETQYF
J gene: TRBJ2-6; V gene: TRBV19; D gene: TRBD2; clone size: -; CDR3 length: 20; CDR3 DNA: TGTGCCAGTAGTATAGTATTTAGTCTAGCGGGAGGACCCGGGGCCAACGTCCTGACTTTC; CDR3 protein: CASSIVFSLAGGPGANVLTF
J gene: TRBJ2-2; V gene: TRBV11-3; D gene: -; clone size: once; CDR3 length: 13; CDR3 DNA: TGTGCCAGCAGCACAGCCAGGACCGGGGAGCTGTTTTTT; CDR3 protein: CASSTARTGELFF
J gene: TRBJ2-7; V gene: TRBV2; D gene: TRBD2; clone size: -; CDR3 length: 14; CDR3 DNA: TGTGCCAGCAGTCGGGCGGGAGGGACCTACGAGCAGTACTTC; CDR3 protein: CASSRAGGTYEQYF
J gene: TRBJ2-5; V gene: TRBV6-5; D gene: -; clone size: -; CDR3 length: 12; CDR3 DNA: TGTGCCAGCAGTTCCGGAAAAGAGACCCAGTACTTC; CDR3 protein: CASSSGKETQYF
J gene: TRBJ2-3; V gene: TRBV14; D gene: -; clone size: -; CDR3 length: 15; CDR3 DNA: TGTGCCAGCAGCCAACGAACCCCTCAGGCAGATACGCAGTATTTT; CDR3 protein: CASSQRTPQADTQYF
J gene: TRBJ2-3; V gene: TRBV6-4; D gene: TRBD2; clone size: -; CDR3 length: 18; CDR3 DNA: TGTGCCAGCAGTGAACTAGCGGGAGGGCCTGGCACGACAGATACGCAGTATTTT; CDR3 protein: CASSELAGGPGTTDTQYF
J gene: TRBJ2-7; V gene: TRBV5-6; D gene: -; clone size: once; CDR3 length: 16; CDR3 DNA: TGTGCCAGCAGCCCGGCCCCCAGCGGAAACTCCTACGAGCAGTACTTC; CDR3 protein: CASSPAPSGNSYEQYF
J gene: TRBJ2-3; V gene: TRBV2; D gene: TRBD1; clone size: -; CDR3 length: 16; CDR3 DNA: TGTGCCAGCCAGTTCCGGGACAGGGCTTTCACAGATACGCAGTATTTT; CDR3 protein: CASQFRDRAFTDTQYF
J gene: TRBJ1-3; V gene: TRBV28; D gene: -; clone size: -; CDR3 length: 15; CDR3 DNA: TGTGCCAGCAGTCCCCTGGGGGCTCGCGGGAACACCATATATTTT; CDR3 protein: CASSPLGARGNTIYF
J gene: TRBJ1-3; V gene: TRBV28; D gene: -; clone size: -; CDR3 length: 20; CDR3 DNA: TGTGCCAGCAGTTTACCCGGCCTTTCGCCCGACAGGAGATCTGGAAACACCATATATTTT; CDR3 protein: CASSLPGLSPDRRSGNTIYF
J gene: TRBJ2-1; V gene: TRBV6-1; D gene: -; clone size: -; CDR3 length: 12; CDR3 DNA: TGTGCCAGCAGTTATTGGGGCAATGAGCAGTTCTTC; CDR3 protein: CASSYWGNEQFF
J gene: TRBJ2-1; V gene: TRBV30; D gene: -; clone size: few; CDR3 length: 13; CDR3 DNA: TGTGCCTGGAGTTCTATAACCTACAATGAGCAGTTCTTC; CDR3 protein: CAWSSITYNEQFF
J gene: TRBJ2-7; V gene: TRBV2; D gene: TRBD1; clone size: -; CDR3 length: 12; CDR3 DNA: TGTGCCAGCAGGATGACAGGGGGCGAGCAGTACTTC; CDR3 protein: CASRMTGGEQYF
J gene: TRBJ1-4; V gene: TRBV7-9; D gene: TRBD1; clone size: -; CDR3 length: 14; CDR3 DNA: TGTGCCAGCAGCTGGGACAGGGATAATGAAAAACTGTTTTTT; CDR3 protein: CASSWDRDNEKLFF
J gene: TRBJ2-2; V gene: TRBV5-1; D gene: -; clone size: once; CDR3 length: 16; CDR3 DNA: TGCGCCAGCAGCTTTCAACCGGGACAGAACACCGGGGAGCTGTTTTTT; CDR3 protein: CASSFQPGQNTGELFF
J gene: TRBJ2-1; V gene: TRBV6-5; D gene: -; clone size: many; CDR3 length: 12; CDR3 DNA: TGTGCCAGCAGTTATCTGGGTGCTGAGCAGTTCTTC; CDR3 protein: CASSYLGAEQFF
J gene: TRBJ1-5; V gene: TRBV5-6; D gene: TRBD1; clone size: -; CDR3 length: 18; CDR3 DNA: TGTGCCAGAAAAAGCCGGGGACAGGGACCTTATAGCAATCAGCCCCAGCATTTT; CDR3 protein: CARKSRGQGPYSNQPQHF
J gene: TRBJ2-7; V gene: TRBV14; D gene: -; clone size: -; CDR3 length: 14; CDR3 DNA: TGTGCCAGCAGCCAAGGCGGGTTCTCCTACGAGCAGTACTTC; CDR3 protein: CASSQGGFSYEQYF